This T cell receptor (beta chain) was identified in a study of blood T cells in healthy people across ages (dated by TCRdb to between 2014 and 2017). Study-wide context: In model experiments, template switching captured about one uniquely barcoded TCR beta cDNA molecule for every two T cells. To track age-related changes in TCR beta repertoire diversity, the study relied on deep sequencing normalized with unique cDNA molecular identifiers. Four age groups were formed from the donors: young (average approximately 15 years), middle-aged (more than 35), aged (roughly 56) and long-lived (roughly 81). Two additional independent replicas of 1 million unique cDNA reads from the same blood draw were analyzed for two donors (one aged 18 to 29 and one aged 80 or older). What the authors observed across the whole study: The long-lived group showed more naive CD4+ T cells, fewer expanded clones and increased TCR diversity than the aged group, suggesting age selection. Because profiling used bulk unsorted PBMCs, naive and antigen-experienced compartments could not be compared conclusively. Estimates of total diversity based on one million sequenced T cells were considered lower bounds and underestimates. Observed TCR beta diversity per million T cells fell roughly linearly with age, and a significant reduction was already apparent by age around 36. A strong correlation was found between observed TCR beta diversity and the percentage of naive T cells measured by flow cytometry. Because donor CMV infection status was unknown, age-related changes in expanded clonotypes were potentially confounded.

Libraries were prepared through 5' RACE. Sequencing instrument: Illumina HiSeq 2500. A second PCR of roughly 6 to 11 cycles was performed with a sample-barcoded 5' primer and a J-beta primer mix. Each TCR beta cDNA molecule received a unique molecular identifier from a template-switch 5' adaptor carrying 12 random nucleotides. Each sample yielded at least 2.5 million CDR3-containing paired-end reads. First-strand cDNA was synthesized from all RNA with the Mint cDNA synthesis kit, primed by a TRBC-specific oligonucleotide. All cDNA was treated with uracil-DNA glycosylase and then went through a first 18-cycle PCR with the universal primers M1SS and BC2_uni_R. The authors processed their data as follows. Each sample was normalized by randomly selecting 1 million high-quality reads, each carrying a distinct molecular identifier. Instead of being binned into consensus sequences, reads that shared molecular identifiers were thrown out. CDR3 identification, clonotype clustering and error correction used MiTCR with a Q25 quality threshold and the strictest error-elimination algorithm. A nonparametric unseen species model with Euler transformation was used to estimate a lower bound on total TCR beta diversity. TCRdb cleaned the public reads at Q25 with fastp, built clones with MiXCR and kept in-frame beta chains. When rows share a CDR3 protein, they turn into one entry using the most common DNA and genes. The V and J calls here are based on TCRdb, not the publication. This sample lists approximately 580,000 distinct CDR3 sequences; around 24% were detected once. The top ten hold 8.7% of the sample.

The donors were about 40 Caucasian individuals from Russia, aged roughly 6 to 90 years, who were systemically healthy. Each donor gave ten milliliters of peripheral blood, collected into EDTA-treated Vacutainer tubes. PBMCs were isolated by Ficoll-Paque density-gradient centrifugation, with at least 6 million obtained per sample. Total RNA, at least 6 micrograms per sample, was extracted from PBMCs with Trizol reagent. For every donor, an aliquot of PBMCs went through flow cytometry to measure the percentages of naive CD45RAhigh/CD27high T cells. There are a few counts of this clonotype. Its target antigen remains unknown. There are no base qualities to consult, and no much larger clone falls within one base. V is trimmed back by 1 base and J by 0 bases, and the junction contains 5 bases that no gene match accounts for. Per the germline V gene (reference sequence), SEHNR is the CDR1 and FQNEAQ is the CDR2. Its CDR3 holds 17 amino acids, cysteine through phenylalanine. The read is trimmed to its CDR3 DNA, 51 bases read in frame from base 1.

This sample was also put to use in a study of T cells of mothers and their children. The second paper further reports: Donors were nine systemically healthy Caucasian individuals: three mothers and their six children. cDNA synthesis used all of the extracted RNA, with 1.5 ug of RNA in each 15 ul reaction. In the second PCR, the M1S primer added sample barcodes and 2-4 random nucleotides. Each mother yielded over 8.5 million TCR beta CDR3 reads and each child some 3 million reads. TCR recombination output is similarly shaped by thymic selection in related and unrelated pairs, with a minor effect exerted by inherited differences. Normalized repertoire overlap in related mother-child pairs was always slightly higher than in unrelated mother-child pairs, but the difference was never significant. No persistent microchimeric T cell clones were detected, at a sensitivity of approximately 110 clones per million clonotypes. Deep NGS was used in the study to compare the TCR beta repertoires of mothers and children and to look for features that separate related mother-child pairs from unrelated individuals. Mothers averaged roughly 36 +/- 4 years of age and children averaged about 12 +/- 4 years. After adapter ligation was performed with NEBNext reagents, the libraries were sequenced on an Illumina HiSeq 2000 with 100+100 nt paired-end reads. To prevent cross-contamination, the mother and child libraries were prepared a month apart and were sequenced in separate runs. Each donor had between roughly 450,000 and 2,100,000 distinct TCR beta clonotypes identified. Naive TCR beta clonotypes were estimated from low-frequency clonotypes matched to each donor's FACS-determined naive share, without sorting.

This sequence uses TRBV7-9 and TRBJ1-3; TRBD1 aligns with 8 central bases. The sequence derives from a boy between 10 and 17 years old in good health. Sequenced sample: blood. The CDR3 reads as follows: CASSLGQGFYSGNTIYF. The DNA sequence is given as TGTGCCAGCAGCTTAGGACAGGGGTTTTACTCTGGAAACACCATATATTTT. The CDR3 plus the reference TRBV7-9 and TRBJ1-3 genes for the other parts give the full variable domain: DTGVSQNPRHKITKRGQNVTFRCDPISEHNRLYWYRQTLGQGPEFLTYFQNEAQLEKSRLLSDRFSAERPKGSFSTLEIQRTEQGDSAMYLCASSLGQGFYSGNTIYFGEGSWLTVV.